This T cell receptor (beta chain) derives from a study of cytomegalovirus exposure and HLA in healthy donors. Study-level results: Rare TCR sequences predominated, though certain public TCRs were found in many donors.

As to this clone: Its antigen is unidentified.

The CDR3 loop spans 15 amino acids. V lost 5 bases to trimming and J lost 0 bases; unmatched junction nucleotides: 5. CDR1 MNHNS and CDR2 SASEGT come from the germline V gene. From the 120-subject validation cohort, which was separate from the approximately 670-subject first cohort, the donors were drawn. TCRdb's copy holds only in-frame clones and misses some; the assay was immunoSEQ multiplex PCR. The sample lists around 120,000 clones; about 90% were seen once. The genes are TRBV6-1 and TRBJ2-3, with 7 bases that match TRBD2. The TCR originated in a woman between 18 and 29 years old in good health and CMV-seronegative. Sequenced material: PBMCs. The CDR3: CASSSLADSTDTQYF. The DNA of the CDR3 is TGTGCCAGCAGTAGCCTAGCGGATAGCACAGATACGCAGTATTTT.